Listed below are T cell receptor beta chains from one sample, sequenced in a study of blood T cell repertoires in COVID-19. TCRdb's copy holds only in-frame clones and misses some; the assay was immunoSEQ multiplex PCR. The sample consists of 350,000 to 400,000 clones, about 90% of them appearing once. Sequences were obtained from PBMCs or T cells enriched from blood (not recorded which). Receptor source: a woman aged 25 to 39 who had recovered from COVID-19. CDR3s include the opening cysteine and the closing phenylalanine or tryptophan. The D gene is left open where the match is weak. Size is omitted from some rows. Given values are once, few, many or a class for expanded clones.

abundance	v_gene	d_gene	j_gene	CDR3aa	CDR3nt
NA	TRBV7-2	TRBD1	TRBJ1-2	CASSSRQGAGGYTF	TGTGCCAGCAGCTCCCGACAGGGGGCGGGTGGCTACACCTTC
NA	TRBV10-3	TRBD1	TRBJ1-1	CAISESSKEQGEAFF	TGTGCCATCAGTGAGTCGAGCAAAGAACAGGGGGAAGCTTTCTTT
NA	TRBV28	NA	TRBJ1-1	CASSYHRGEAFF	TGTGCCAGCAGTTATCATCGGGGGGAAGCTTTCTTT
NA	TRBV6-6	NA	TRBJ1-1	CASGQYRMNTEAFF	TGTGCCAGCGGACAGTACCGTATGAACACTGAAGCTTTCTTT
NA	TRBV3-1/TRBV3-2	TRBD2	TRBJ2-1	CASSQALGGSEFF	TGTGCCAGCAGCCAAGCTCTTGGCGGGAGTGAGTTCTTC
NA	TRBV7-2	NA	TRBJ1-1	CATRGGEAFF	TGTGCCACCCGGGGGGGGGAAGCTTTCTTT
NA	TRBV12-5	TRBD2	TRBJ2-2	CASGLRREGRTNTGELFF	TGTGCTAGTGGTTTGAGGCGGGAGGGCCGGACGAACACCGGGGAGCTGTTTTTT
NA	TRBV18	TRBD1	TRBJ2-5	CASSGQGYQETQYF	TGTGCCAGCTCGGGACAGGGGTACCAAGAGACCCAGTACTTC
NA	TRBV7-2	TRBD1	TRBJ2-7	CASSLMDRTYEQYF	TGTGCCAGCAGCTTAATGGACAGGACCTACGAGCAGTACTTC
NA	TRBV14	TRBD1	TRBJ1-6	CASSHGQGRNSPLHF	TGTGCCAGCAGCCACGGACAGGGGCGAAATTCACCCCTCCACTTT
NA	TRBV7-2	TRBD2	TRBJ2-1	CASSLWGTRSSYNEQFF	TGTGCCAGTAGCTTATGGGGGACTAGGAGCTCCTACAATGAGCAGTTCTTC
NA	TRBV7-9	NA	TRBJ2-7	CASSLAAVEQYF	TGTGCCAGCAGCTTAGCCGCAGTCGAGCAGTACTTC
NA	TRBV7-3	NA	TRBJ1-1	CASSSTPNTEAFF	TGTGCCAGCAGCTCGACACCGAACACTGAAGCTTTCTTT
NA	TRBV4-3	TRBD1	TRBJ1-2	CASSPGTGRNLPYGYTF	TGCGCCAGCAGTCCCGGGACAGGGAGGAATCTCCCCTATGGCTACACCTTC
once	TRBV5-1	NA	TRBJ2-1	CASSWDLSYNEQFF	TGCGCCAGCAGCTGGGACTTATCCTACAATGAGCAGTTCTTC
NA	TRBV18	TRBD1	TRBJ1-6	CASSPLRQGESYNSPLHF	TGTGCCAGCTCACCCCTGAGACAGGGGGAATCCTATAATTCACCCCTCCACTTT
once	TRBV5-1	NA	TRBJ1-3	CASSLRVGSGNTIYF	TGCGCCAGCAGCCTCAGGGTCGGGTCTGGAAACACCATATATTTT
NA	TRBV5-1	NA	TRBJ1-1	CASSLPGREAFF	TGCGCCAGCAGCTTGCCGGGTAGGGAAGCTTTCTTT
few	TRBV7-3	TRBD1	TRBJ2-5	CASSLSGQGQETQYF	TGTGCCAGCAGCTTATCCGGACAGGGACAAGAGACCCAGTACTTC
NA	TRBV9	NA	TRBJ2-3	CASTAGWGLGTDTQYF	TGTGCCAGCACCGCGGGATGGGGTCTAGGCACAGATACGCAGTATTTT
NA	TRBV10-3	TRBD1	TRBJ1-6	CAISEGQAGGSPLHF	TGTGCCATCAGTGAAGGACAGGCAGGCGGTTCACCCCTCCACTTT
NA	TRBV5-1	NA	TRBJ1-2	CASSPTGDNNYGYTF	TGCGCCAGCAGCCCCACGGGGGATAATAACTATGGCTACACCTTC
NA	TRBV18	NA	TRBJ2-2	CASSPPNSRGTGELFF	TGTGCCAGCTCACCACCAAACAGCCGTGGCACCGGGGAGCTGTTTTTT
NA	TRBV27	TRBD2	TRBJ2-2	CASRRAGPNTGELFF	TGTGCCAGCAGGAGAGCGGGACCGAACACCGGGGAGCTGTTTTTT
NA	TRBV5-1	TRBD1	TRBJ1-1	CASSLWGQDRNTEAFF	TGCGCCAGCAGCTTGTGGGGACAGGACAGGAACACTGAAGCTTTCTTT
NA	TRBV18	TRBD1	TRBJ2-2	CASSEQGASTGELFF	TGTGCCAGCTCCGAACAGGGGGCGAGCACCGGGGAGCTGTTTTTT
NA	TRBV18	NA	TRBJ1-3	CASSPPTVGNTIYF	TGTGCCAGCTCACCACCGACAGTGGGAAACACCATATATTTT
NA	TRBV2	NA	TRBJ2-2	CASSSPGLPGAGELFF	TGTGCCAGCAGTTCTCCGGGCCTACCAGGGGCCGGGGAGCTGTTTTTT
NA	TRBV7-3	TRBD1	TRBJ2-1	CASSLLGSGTGTYNEQFF	TGTGCCAGCAGCTTATTAGGGTCCGGGACAGGTACCTACAATGAGCAGTTCTTC
NA	TRBV2	TRBD1	TRBJ2-5	CASSDPLYRGETQYF	TGTGCCAGCAGTGACCCCCTTTACAGGGGCGAGACCCAGTACTTC
NA	TRBV4-2	NA	TRBJ2-2	CASSLSRDLNTGELFF	TGTGCCAGCAGCCTCAGCCGGGACTTAAACACCGGGGAGCTGTTTTTT
once	TRBV5-1	NA	TRBJ2-1	CASSLGQRSSYNEQFF	TGCGCCAGCAGCTTAGGACAGCGAAGCTCCTACAATGAGCAGTTCTTC
NA	TRBV28	NA	TRBJ2-3	CASSYPRVLTDTQYF	TGTGCCAGCAGTTACCCCCGGGTCCTCACAGATACGCAGTATTTT
NA	TRBV24-1	NA	TRBJ1-6	CATRTVILRSSYNSPLHF	TGTGCCACCAGGACAGTCATTCTTCGGAGCTCCTATAATTCACCCCTCCACTTT
NA	TRBV4-3	TRBD1	TRBJ2-4	CASSQDPQGADIQYF	TGCGCCAGCAGCCAAGATCCACAGGGGGCCGACATTCAGTACTTC
NA	TRBV9	NA	TRBJ2-1	CASSVDREQDNEQFF	TGTGCCAGCAGCGTAGACAGGGAACAAGACAATGAGCAGTTCTTC
once	TRBV24-1	NA	TRBJ1-5	CATSDLQSGVRHF	TGTGCCACCAGTGATTTGCAGTCAGGGGTTAGGCATTTT
NA	TRBV18	NA	TRBJ2-1	CASSPPTAGKYNEQFF	TGTGCCAGCTCACCACCAACGGCGGGGAAATACAATGAGCAGTTCTTC
NA	TRBV5-4	NA	TRBJ1-3	CASSLVPDSGNTIYF	TGTGCCAGCAGCTTGGTACCAGACTCTGGAAACACCATATATTTT
NA	TRBV15	TRBD2	TRBJ2-1	CATSRDRLAGGDEQFF	TGTGCCACCAGCAGAGATCGGCTAGCGGGAGGTGATGAGCAGTTCTTC
few	TRBV18	NA	TRBJ1-3	CASSPPNTGFSGNTIYF	TGTGCCAGCTCACCACCGAATACAGGTTTCTCTGGAAACACCATATATTTT
NA	TRBV5-6	TRBD1	TRBJ1-5	CASSLADRVGQPQHF	TGTGCCAGCAGCTTGGCGGACAGGGTGGGCCAGCCCCAGCATTTT